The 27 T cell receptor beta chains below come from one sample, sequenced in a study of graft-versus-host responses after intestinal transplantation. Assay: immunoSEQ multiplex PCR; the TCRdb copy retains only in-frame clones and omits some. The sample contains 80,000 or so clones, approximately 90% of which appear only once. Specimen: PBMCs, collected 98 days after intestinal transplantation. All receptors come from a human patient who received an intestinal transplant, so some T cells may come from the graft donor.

Here the CDR3 reads CASSQDRAYEQYF. The CDR3 bases are TGTGCCAGCAGCCAGGACCGAGCCTACGAGCAGTACTTC. This rearrangement joins TRBV6-7 to TRBJ2-7; no clear D gene. TRBV6-7 is classed as an ORF, of uncertain function. V was trimmed by 6 bases and J by 2 bases, leaving 11 bases between them. The CDR3 has 13 residues.

CDR3 DNA: TGTGCCAGCGCCCCCCGGGACTTGCTACCAGGGTCCTTCCTCACAGATACGCAGTATTTT. Residues: CASAPRDLLPGSFLTDTQYF. The J gene is TRBJ2-3, the V gene TRBV27; D may be TRBD2 (6 bases). The germline V gene has CDR1 MNHEY and CDR2 SMNVEV (reference sequence). The V gene lost 8 bases and the J gene lost 2 bases, with 32 bases spanning the gap. The CDR3 runs to 20 residues.

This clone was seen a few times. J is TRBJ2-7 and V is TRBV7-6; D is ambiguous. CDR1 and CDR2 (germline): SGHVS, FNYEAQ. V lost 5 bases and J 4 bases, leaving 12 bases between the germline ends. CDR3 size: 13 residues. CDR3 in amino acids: CASSPNQDYEQYF. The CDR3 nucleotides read TGTGCCAGCAGCCCAAACCAGGATTACGAGCAGTACTTC.

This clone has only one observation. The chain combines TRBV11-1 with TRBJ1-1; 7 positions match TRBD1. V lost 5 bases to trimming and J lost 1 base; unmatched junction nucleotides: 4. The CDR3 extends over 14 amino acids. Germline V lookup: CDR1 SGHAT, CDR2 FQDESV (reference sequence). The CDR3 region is CASSAGTENTEAFF. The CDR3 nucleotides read TGTGCCAGCAGCGCCGGGACAGAGAACACTGAAGCTTTCTTT.

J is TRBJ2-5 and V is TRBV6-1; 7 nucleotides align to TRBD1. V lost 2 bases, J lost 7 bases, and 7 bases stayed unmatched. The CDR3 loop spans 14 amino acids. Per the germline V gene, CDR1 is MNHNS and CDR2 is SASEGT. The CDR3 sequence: CASSEIQGPGTQYF. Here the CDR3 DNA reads TGTGCCAGCAGTGAAATACAGGGGCCGGGGACCCAGTACTTC.

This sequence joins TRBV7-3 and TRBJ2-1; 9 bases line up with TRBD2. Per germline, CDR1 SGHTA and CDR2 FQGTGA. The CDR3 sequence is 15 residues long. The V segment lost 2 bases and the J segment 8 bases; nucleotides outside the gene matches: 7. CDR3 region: CASSLLAGLADEQFF. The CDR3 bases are TGTGCCAGCAGCTTACTAGCGGGACTCGCGGATGAGCAGTTCTTC. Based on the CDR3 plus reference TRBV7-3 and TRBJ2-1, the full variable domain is GAGVSQTPSNKVTEKGKYVELRCDPISGHTALYWYRQSLGQGPEFLIYFQGTGAADDSGLPNDRFFAVRPEGSVSTLKIQRTERGDSAVYLCASSLLAGLADEQFFGPGTRLTVL.

As DNA, the CDR3 is TGTGCCAGCAGCTTACACCGAACTAGCTTCCAAGAGACCCAGTACTTC. The encoded protein is CASSLHRTSFQETQYF. The chain is built from TRBV7-6 and TRBJ2-5, with a tentative D call TRBD2 (6 bases). Trimming shortened V by 2 bases and J by 1 base, and 14 bases separated the two germline ends. CDR1 SGHVS and CDR2 FNYEAQ come from the germline V gene. The CDR3 consists of 16 residues.

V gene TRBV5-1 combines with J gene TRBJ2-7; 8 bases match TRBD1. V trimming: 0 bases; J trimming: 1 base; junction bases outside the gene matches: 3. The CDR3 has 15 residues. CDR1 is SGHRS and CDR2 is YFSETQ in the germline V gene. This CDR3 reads CASSLARTGSYEQYF. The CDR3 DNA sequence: TGCGCCAGCAGCTTGGCCCGGACAGGGTCCTACGAGCAGTACTTC.

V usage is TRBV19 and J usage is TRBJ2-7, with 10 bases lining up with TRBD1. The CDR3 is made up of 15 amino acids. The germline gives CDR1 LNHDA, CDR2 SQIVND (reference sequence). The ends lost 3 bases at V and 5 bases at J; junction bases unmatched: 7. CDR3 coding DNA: TGTGCCAGTAGTATGGCGGGACAGGGGATCGACGAGCAGTACTTC. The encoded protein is CASSMAGQGIDEQYF.

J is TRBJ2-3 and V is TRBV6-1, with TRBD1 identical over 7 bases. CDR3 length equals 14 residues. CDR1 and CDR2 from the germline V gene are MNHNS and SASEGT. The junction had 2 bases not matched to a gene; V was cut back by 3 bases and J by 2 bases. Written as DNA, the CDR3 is TGTGCCAGCAGTGACAGGGGGTTCACAGATACGCAGTATTTT. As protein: CASSDRGFTDTQYF.

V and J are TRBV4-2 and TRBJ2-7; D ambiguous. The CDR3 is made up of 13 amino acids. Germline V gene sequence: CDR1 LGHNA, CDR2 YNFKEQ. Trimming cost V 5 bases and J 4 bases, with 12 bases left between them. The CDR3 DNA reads TGTGCCAGCAGCTTCGGAGTTTGGTACGAGCAGTACTTC. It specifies CASSFGVWYEQYF.

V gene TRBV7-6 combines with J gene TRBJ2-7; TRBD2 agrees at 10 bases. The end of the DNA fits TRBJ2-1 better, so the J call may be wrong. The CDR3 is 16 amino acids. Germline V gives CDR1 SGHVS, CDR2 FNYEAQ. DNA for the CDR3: TGTGCCAGCAGCTTCCAGCGGGAGGGCCGATACAATGAGCAGTTCTTC. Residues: CASSFQREGRYNEQFF.

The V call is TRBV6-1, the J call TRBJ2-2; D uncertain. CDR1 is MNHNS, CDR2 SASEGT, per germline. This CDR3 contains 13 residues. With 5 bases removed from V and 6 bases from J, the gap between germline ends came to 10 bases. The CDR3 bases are TGTGCCAGCAGTTATATATCCTCCGGGGAGCTGTTTTTT. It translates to CASSYISSGELFF.

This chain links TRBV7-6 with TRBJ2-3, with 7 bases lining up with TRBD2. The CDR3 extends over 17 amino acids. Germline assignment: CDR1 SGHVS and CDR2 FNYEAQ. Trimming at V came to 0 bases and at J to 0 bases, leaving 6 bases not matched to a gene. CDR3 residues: CASSLAVASGSTDTQYF. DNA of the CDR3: TGTGCCAGCAGCTTAGCGGTCGCTAGCGGAAGCACAGATACGCAGTATTTT.

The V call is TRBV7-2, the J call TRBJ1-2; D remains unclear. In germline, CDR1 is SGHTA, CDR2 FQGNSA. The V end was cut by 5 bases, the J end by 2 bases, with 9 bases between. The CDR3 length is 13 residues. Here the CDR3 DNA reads TGTGCCAGCAGCCTGAGAGTAAACTATGGCTACACCTTC. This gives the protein CASSLRVNYGYTF. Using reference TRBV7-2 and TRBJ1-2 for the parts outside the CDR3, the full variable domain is GAGVSQSPSNKVTEKGKDVELRCDPISGHTALYWYRQSLGQGLEFLIYFQGNSAPDKSGLPSDRFSAERTGGSVSTLTIQRTQQEDSAVYLCASSLRVNYGYTFGSGTRLTVV.

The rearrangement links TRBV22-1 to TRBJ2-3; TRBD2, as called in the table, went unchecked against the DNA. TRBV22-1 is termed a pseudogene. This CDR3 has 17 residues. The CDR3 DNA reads TGTCCTGGGATGAGCCCATTCGTGTCTACGTCGACAGATACGCAGTATTTT. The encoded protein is CPGMSPFVSTSTDTQYF.

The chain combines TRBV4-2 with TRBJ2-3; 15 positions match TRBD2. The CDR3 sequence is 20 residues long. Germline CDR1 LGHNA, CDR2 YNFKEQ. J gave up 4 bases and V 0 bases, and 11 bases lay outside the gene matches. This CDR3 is CASSQELWTSGRANADTQYF. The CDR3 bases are TGTGCCAGCAGCCAAGAGCTGTGGACTAGCGGGAGGGCCAACGCAGATACGCAGTATTTT.

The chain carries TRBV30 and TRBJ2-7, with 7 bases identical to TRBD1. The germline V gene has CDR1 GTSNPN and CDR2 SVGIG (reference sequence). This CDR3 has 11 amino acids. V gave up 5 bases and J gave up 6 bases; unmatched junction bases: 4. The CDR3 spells CAWQGTVEQYF. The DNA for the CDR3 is TGTGCCTGGCAAGGGACAGTCGAGCAGTACTTC.

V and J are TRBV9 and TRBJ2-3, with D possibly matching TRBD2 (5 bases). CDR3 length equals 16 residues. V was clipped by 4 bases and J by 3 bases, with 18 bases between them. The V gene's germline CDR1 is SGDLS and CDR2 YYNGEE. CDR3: CASSSRGLGDTDTQYF. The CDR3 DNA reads TGTGCCAGCAGCAGTCGTGGACTCGGTGATACAGATACGCAGTATTTT.

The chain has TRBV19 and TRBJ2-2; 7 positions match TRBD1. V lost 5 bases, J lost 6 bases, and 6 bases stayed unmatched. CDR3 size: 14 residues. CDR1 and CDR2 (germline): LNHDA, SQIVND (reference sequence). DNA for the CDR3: TGTGCCAGTAGTCTCAACAGGGGACCCGGGGAGCTGTTTTTT. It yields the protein CASSLNRGPGELFF.

CDR3 bases: TGTGCCAGCAGCTTGTCGAACCCAGCCAACACTGAAGCTTTCTTT. Its translation is CASSLSNPANTEAFF. The rearrangement joins TRBV5-6 to TRBJ1-1; no definite D call. CDR1 and CDR2 from the germline V gene are SGHDT and YYEEEE. This CDR3 is built from 15 residues. V lost 1 base and J lost 2, with 12 bases in between.

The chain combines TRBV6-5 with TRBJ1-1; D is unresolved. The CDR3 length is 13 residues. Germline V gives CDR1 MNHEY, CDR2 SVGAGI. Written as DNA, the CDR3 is TGTGCTTCCCTTTCGGGGATCGACACTGAAGCTTTCTTT. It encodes CASLSGIDTEAFF.

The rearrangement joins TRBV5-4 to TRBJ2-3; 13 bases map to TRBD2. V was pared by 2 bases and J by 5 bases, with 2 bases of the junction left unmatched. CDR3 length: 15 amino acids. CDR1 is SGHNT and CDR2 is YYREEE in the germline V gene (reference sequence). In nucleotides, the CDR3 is TGTGCCAGCAGCTTTTGGACTAGCGGGGGAGATACGCAGTATTTT. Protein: CASSFWTSGGDTQYF. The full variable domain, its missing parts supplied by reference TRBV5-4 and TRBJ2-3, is ETGVTQSPTHLIKTRGQQVTLRCSSQSGHNTVSWYQQALGQGPQFIFQYYREEENGRGNFPPRFSGLQFPNYSSELNVNALELDDSALYLCASSFWTSGGDTQYFGPGTRLTVL.

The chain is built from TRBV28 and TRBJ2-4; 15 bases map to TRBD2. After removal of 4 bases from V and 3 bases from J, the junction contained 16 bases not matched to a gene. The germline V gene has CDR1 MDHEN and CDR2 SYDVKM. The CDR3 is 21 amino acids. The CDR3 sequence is CASSSGRPGLAGGFGKNIQYF. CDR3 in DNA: TGTGCCAGCAGTTCGGGACGGCCGGGACTAGCGGGAGGATTTGGCAAAAACATTCAGTACTTC. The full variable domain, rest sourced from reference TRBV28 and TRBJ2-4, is DVKVTQSSRYLVKRTGEKVFLECVQDMDHENMFWYRQDPGLGLRLIYFSYDVKMKEKGDIPEGYSVSREKKERFSLILESASTNQTSMYLCASSSGRPGLAGGFGKNIQYFGAGTRLSVL.

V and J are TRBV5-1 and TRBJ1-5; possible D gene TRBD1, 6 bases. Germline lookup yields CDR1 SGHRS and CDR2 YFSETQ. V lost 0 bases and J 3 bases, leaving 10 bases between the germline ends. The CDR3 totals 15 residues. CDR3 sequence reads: CASSLGTGYNQPQHF. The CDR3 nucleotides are TGCGCCAGCAGCTTGGGTACAGGGTACAATCAGCCCCAGCATTTT.

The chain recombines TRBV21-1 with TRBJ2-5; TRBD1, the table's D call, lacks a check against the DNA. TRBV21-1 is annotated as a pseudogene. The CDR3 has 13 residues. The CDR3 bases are TGTGCCAGCAGCAAAGGACAGGGGGAGACCCAGTACTTC. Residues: CASSKGQGETQYF.

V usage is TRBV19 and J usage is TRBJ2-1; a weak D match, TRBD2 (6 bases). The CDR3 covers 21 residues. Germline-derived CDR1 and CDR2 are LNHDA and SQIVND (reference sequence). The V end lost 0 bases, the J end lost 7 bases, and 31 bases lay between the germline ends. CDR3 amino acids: CASSIDLGSFLALSTGNEQFF. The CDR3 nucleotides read TGTGCCAGTAGTATAGATCTAGGTAGTTTCCTAGCGTTATCCACCGGGAATGAGCAGTTCTTC.